This TCR beta chain came from a study of post-analysis software for immune sequencing data. Study-wide points: Patients used roughly five TRBV segments, including TRBV5-6, TRBV5-1 and TRBV20-1, more often than controls.

Presence of unique molecular identifiers characterized the TCR beta cDNA libraries. In TCRdb, the PCR reads were re-called with MiXCR into one record per CDR3 protein. The sample carries about 770,000 distinct CDR3 sequences, 46% recorded once. This clonotype was detected only a few times. Its antigen is undetermined. CDR3 length: 15 amino acids. The V segment lost 0 bases and the J segment 2 bases; nucleotides outside the gene matches: 5. Looked up from germline, CDR1 is DFQATT and CDR2 is SNEGSKA (reference sequence). Sequencing input: blood. This clonotype was obtained from a girl aged 10 to 17 with multiple sclerosis. This chain connects TRBV20-1 to TRBJ2-7, with TRBD2 matching 9 bases. In nucleotides, the CDR3 is TGCAGTGCTAGAGATGCGGGAGGGCCAACCTACGAGCAGTACTTC. Protein: CSARDAGGPTYEQYF.